This entry lists 4 T cell receptor beta chains sequenced from one sample in a study of glioma-infiltrating T cells after dendritic cell vaccination. Assay: immunoSEQ multiplex PCR; the TCRdb copy retains only in-frame clones and omits some. The top ten clones hold about 2.3% of a sample with more than 70,000 clones, roughly 84% of them seen once. Time point described: after dendritic cell vaccination, including at tumor progression/relapse. Source: blood, taken after dendritic cell vaccination. The receptors were sampled from a human donor with glioblastoma.

The gene calls are TRBV9 and TRBJ1-1, with TRBD1 identical over 9 bases. The CDR3 consists of 22 residues. Germline loops: CDR1 SGDLS, CDR2 YYNGEE. Trimming cost V 1 base and J 0 bases; bases outside gene matches: 22. The CDR3 DNA follows: TGTGCCAGCAGCGTAAAATCGACAGGACAGGGGAGCTTCGTTTTAATGAACACTGAAGCTTTCTTT. It encodes CASSVKSTGQGSFVLMNTEAFF.

V and J are TRBV11-2 and TRBJ2-7, with D tentatively TRBD1 (6 bases). V was trimmed by 2 bases and J by 2 bases, leaving 16 bases between them. Germline lookup yields CDR1 SGHAT and CDR2 FQNNGV. The CDR3 extends over 16 amino acids. CDR3 nucleotide sequence: TGTGCCAGCAGCTTATCGGGACACCTTGCACCCTACGAGCAGTACTTC. Translation gives CASSLSGHLAPYEQYF.

This chain links TRBV10-2 with TRBJ1-1, with TRBD1 matching 8 bases. This CDR3 is built from 13 residues. The V gene's germline CDR1 is WSHSY and CDR2 SAAADI. J was trimmed by 4 bases and V by 3 bases; bases with no gene match: 1. CDR3 nucleotides: TGCGCCAGCAGTGAAGGACAGGGCACTGAAGCTTTCTTT. It encodes CASSEGQGTEAFF.

The count of this clone is one. The chain employs TRBV9 and TRBJ2-3, with 8 bases identical to TRBD2. After removal of 3 bases from V and 2 bases from J, the junction contained 8 bases not matched to a gene. CDR3 size: 16 residues. Germline V CDR1 and CDR2: SGDLS, YYNGEE. The DNA for the CDR3 is TGTGCCAGCAGCGGACGAGCGGGAGCGACCACAGATACGCAGTATTTT. Protein sequence: CASSGRAGATTDTQYF.